The 8 T cell receptor beta chains reported below all come from one sample, sequenced in a study of blood T cell repertoires in COVID-19. The repertoire was sequenced with immunoSEQ multiplex PCR; TCRdb's copy has only in-frame clones and lacks some. The sample consists of about 350,000 clones, roughly nine tenths of them appearing once. Sequencing was done on a sample of peripheral blood. These receptors all come from a woman aged 60-75 years with COVID-19, enrolled during active disease.

The gene calls are TRBV5-1 and TRBJ1-1; 7 bases agree with TRBD1. The germline gives CDR1 SGHRS, CDR2 YFSETQ. The CDR3 covers 14 residues. V was clipped by 3 bases and J by 1 base; unmatched bases: 3. As DNA, the CDR3 is TGCGCCAGCAGCTCCCGGGACAGGAACACTGAAGCTTTCTTT. It specifies CASSSRDRNTEAFF.

The chain is built from TRBV7-9 and TRBJ1-1; no reliable D call. The V and J ends lost 1 base and 1 base respectively, with 10 bases between them. From germline, CDR1 is SEHNR and CDR2 FQNEAQ (reference sequence). The CDR3 has 15 amino acids. For the CDR3, the DNA is TGTGCCAGCAGCTTAGTCCGGGGAGCGAACACTGAAGCTTTCTTT. As protein: CASSLVRGANTEAFF. The full variable domain, its missing parts supplied by reference TRBV7-9 and TRBJ1-1, is DTGVSQNPRHKITKRGQNVTFRCDPISEHNRLYWYRQTLGQGPEFLTYFQNEAQLEKSRLLSDRFSAERPKGSFSTLEIQRTEQGDSAMYLCASSLVRGANTEAFFGQGTRLTVV.

CDR3 sequence reads: CASSADSYEQYF. CDR3 bases: TGTGCCAGCAGCGCGGACAGCTACGAGCAGTACTTC. This chain joins TRBV9 and TRBJ2-7; TRBD1 might be the D (6 bases). This CDR3 spans 12 amino acids. CDR1 is SGDLS and CDR2 is YYNGEE in the germline V gene. Trimming left V 3 bases short and J 3 bases short, with 7 bases between.

Only one count was recorded for this clone. The chain couples TRBV5-1 to TRBJ1-6; 7 nucleotides agree with TRBD1. From germline, CDR1 is SGHRS and CDR2 YFSETQ. There are 14 residues in the CDR3. The V segment lost 7 bases and the J segment 4 bases; nucleotides outside the gene matches: 5. CDR3 nucleotide sequence: TGCGCCAGCCGAAAACAGGGGTATAATTCACCCCTCCACTTT. This sequence encodes CASRKQGYNSPLHF.

This chain uses TRBV29-1 with TRBJ2-1; no firm D call. CDR1 and CDR2 from the germline V gene are SQVTM and ANQGSEA. CDR3 length: 11 amino acids. Trimming took 4 bases from V and 8 from J, leaving 9 bases between them. The DNA for the CDR3 is TGCAGCGTTGCGCGCGAGGATGAGCAGTTCTTC. Translation gives CSVAREDEQFF.

The chain combines TRBV19 with TRBJ1-1, with D possibly being TRBD1 (6 bases). V lost 6 bases and J lost 4, with 9 bases in between. The CDR3 has 12 amino acids. Per the germline V gene, CDR1 is LNHDA and CDR2 is SQIVND (reference sequence). The CDR3 DNA sequence: TGTGCCAGTAGAGACAGGACCACTGAAGCTTTCTTT. Translated: CASRDRTTEAFF. Complete variable domain (other parts from reference TRBV19 and TRBJ1-1): DGGITQSPKYLFRKEGQNVTLSCEQNLNHDAMYWYRQDPGQGLRLIYYSQIVNDFQKGDIAEGYSVSREKKESFPLTVTSAQKNPTAFYLCASRDRTTEAFFGQGTRLTVV.

The chain carries TRBV6-6 and TRBJ1-2; TRBD1 might be the D (5 bases). The CDR3 has 14 residues. Trimming removed 7 bases from V and 4 bases from J, with 16 bases in between. The germline V gene encodes CDR1 MNHNY and CDR2 SVGAGI (reference sequence). The CDR3 reads CASKKWGVGYGYTF. In DNA form, the CDR3 reads TGTGCCAGCAAAAAGTGGGGGGTTGGCTATGGCTACACCTTC.

This chain connects TRBV3-1 (or the pseudogene TRBV3-2) to TRBJ1-4; D may be TRBD1 (5 bases). V lost 5 bases and J 8 bases, leaving 18 bases between the germline ends. Germline CDR1 reads LGHDT; CDR2 reads YNNKEL (reference sequence). The CDR3 contains 15 residues. This CDR3 reads CASSSLGEGKEKLFF. As DNA, the CDR3 is TGTGCCAGCAGCTCCCTCGGGGAGGGGAAAGAAAAACTGTTTTTT.